A selection of T cell receptor beta chains follows, all from one sample in a study of blood T cell repertoires in COVID-19. Sequenced by immunoSEQ multiplex PCR; TCRdb stores in-frame clones only, minus some. Counted here are about 200,000 clones, about 88% occurring once; the ten biggest clones make up around 4.9%. The sample comprised peripheral blood. Receptor source: a woman older than 75 with acute or convalescent COVID-19. The CDR3 runs from the conserved cysteine through the conserved F or W. Each record gives: clone size, D gene, J gene, V gene, CDR3 protein, CDR3 DNA. A D gene is named only where the DNA matches it firmly. Clone sizes are given selectively: once, few, many, or a class where the clone is expanded.

NA	NA	TRBJ2-7	TRBV28	CASSFGGTSYEQYF	TGTGCCAGCAGTTTTGGGGGGACCTCCTACGAGCAGTACTTC
NA	NA	TRBJ2-7	TRBV5-5	CASSMKGAYEQYF	TGTGCCAGCAGCATGAAAGGGGCCTACGAGCAGTACTTC
NA	NA	TRBJ2-2	TRBV7-5	CARSLSPGLAVSGELFF	TGTGCCAGAAGCTTATCCCCGGGACTAGCGGTATCCGGGGAGCTGTTTTTT
NA	NA	TRBJ1-2	TRBV28	CASRQTGTYFGYGYTF	TGTGCCAGCCGCCAAACCGGGACATATTTCGGGTATGGCTACACCTTC
NA	TRBD1	TRBJ1-2	TRBV7-9	CASSPPTGNGYTF	TGTGCCAGCAGCCCTCCGACAGGGAACGGCTACACCTTC
NA	NA	TRBJ1-1	TRBV6-2/TRBV6-3	CASSRQNTEAFF	TGTGCCAGCAGCCGGCAAAACACTGAAGCTTTCTTT
NA	NA	TRBJ2-7	TRBV5-1	CASSSWAGLGYEQYF	TGCGCCAGCAGCTCGTGGGCGGGATTGGGCTACGAGCAGTACTTC
NA	TRBD1	TRBJ2-3	TRBV5-6	CASSTRRGTGEDTQYF	TGTGCCAGCAGCACCCGGCGTGGGACAGGGGAAGATACGCAGTATTTT
NA	NA	TRBJ1-3	TRBV5-1	CASSLAGSVSGNTIYF	TGCGCCAGCAGCTTGGCTGGTTCGGTCTCTGGAAACACCATATATTTT
NA	TRBD2	TRBJ2-1	TRBV6-5	CASSSLAGGSYNEQFF	TGTGCCAGCAGTTCCCTAGCGGGGGGCTCCTACAATGAGCAGTTCTTC
NA	TRBD1	TRBJ1-1	TRBV6-6	CASSYGTANTEAFF	TGTGCCAGCAGCTATGGGACAGCGAACACTGAAGCTTTCTTT
NA	NA	TRBJ1-5	TRBV7-2	CASTDSGETEPQHF	TGTGCCAGCACCGATTCGGGTGAAACGGAGCCCCAGCATTTT
NA	TRBD1	TRBJ1-3	TRBV18	CASSLRDSKLSSGNTIYF	TGTGCCAGCTCACTCCGGGACAGCAAGTTATCTTCTGGAAACACCATATATTTT
NA	NA	TRBJ2-5	TRBV19	CASSIAAGGETQYF	TGTGCCAGTAGTATAGCGGCAGGTGGGGAGACCCAGTACTTC
NA	TRBD2	TRBJ2-1	TRBV7-9	CASSHRLAGEGNEQFF	TGTGCCAGCAGCCATCGACTAGCGGGAGAGGGCAATGAGCAGTTCTTC
NA	NA	TRBJ2-3	TRBV5-1	CASSQNTDTQYF	TGCGCCAGCAGTCAAAACACAGATACGCAGTATTTT
NA	TRBD2	TRBJ2-7	TRBV5-1	CASSFTSGSTVEQYF	TGCGCCAGCAGCTTCACTAGCGGGAGTACGGTCGAGCAGTACTTC
NA	TRBD2	TRBJ2-7	TRBV7-9	CASSLRGDGSYEQYF	TGTGCCAGCAGCCTTCGGGGGGACGGCTCCTACGAGCAGTACTTC
NA	TRBD1	TRBJ2-2	TRBV2	CASSEQGESGELFF	TGTGCCAGCAGTGAACAGGGGGAGAGCGGGGAGCTGTTTTTT
few	TRBD1	TRBJ2-1	TRBV6-5	CASSYPTGSGGNEQFF	TGTGCCAGCAGTTACCCCACGGGGTCAGGGGGCAATGAGCAGTTCTTC
once	NA	TRBJ1-4	TRBV2	CASSGFAGVNEKLFF	TGTGCCAGCAGTGGTTTCGCCGGGGTTAATGAAAAACTGTTTTTT
NA	NA	TRBJ2-1	TRBV6-2/TRBV6-3	CASSYSRRFDEQFF	TGTGCCAGCAGTTACTCGAGGCGTTTCGATGAGCAGTTCTTC
once	NA	TRBJ2-5	TRBV7-2	CASSLFGQTQGETQYF	TGTGCCAGCAGCTTATTTGGGCAGACCCAAGGAGAGACCCAGTACTTC
NA	TRBD1	TRBJ2-7	TRBV28	CASSSRDSPYEQYF	TGTGCCAGCAGCAGTCGGGACAGCCCCTACGAGCAGTACTTC
NA	TRBD2	TRBJ2-1	TRBV5-6	CASSLGLAGVAYNEQFF	TGTGCCAGCAGCTTGGGACTAGCGGGAGTTGCCTACAATGAGCAGTTCTTC
NA	TRBD1	TRBJ1-6	TRBV29-1	CSAIRDRVLNSPLHF	TGCAGCGCGATCAGGGACAGGGTTTTGAATTCACCCCTCCACTTT
NA	TRBD2	TRBJ2-7	TRBV16	CASSQWGGAYEQYF	TGTGCCAGCAGCCAATGGGGGGGGGCCTACGAGCAGTACTTC
NA	NA	TRBJ1-1	TRBV29-1	CSVERQGNTEAFF	TGCAGCGTTGAAAGGCAGGGGAACACTGAAGCTTTCTTT
NA	NA	TRBJ2-3	TRBV4-3	CASSQVFSNLQGTQYF	TGCGCCAGCAGCCAAGTCTTCTCCAACCTACAGGGTACGCAGTATTTT
NA	TRBD1	TRBJ1-6	TRBV19	CASSTLGQGVSPLHF	TGTGCCAGTAGTACCCTCGGACAGGGGGTCTCACCCCTCCACTTT
NA	TRBD1	TRBJ1-1	TRBV5-1	CASSLGQGVSNTEAFF	TGCGCCAGCAGCTTGGGACAGGGGGTATCGAACACTGAAGCTTTCTTT
NA	NA	TRBJ1-1	TRBV5-1	CASSSGVMNTEAFF	TGCGCCAGCAGCTCAGGGGTTATGAACACTGAAGCTTTCTTT
NA	NA	TRBJ1-5	TRBV28	CASSLQGFSNQPQHF	TGTGCCAGCAGTTTACAGGGATTTAGCAATCAGCCCCAGCATTTT
NA	NA	TRBJ2-1	TRBV11-2	CASSLGHYNEQFF	TGTGCCAGCAGCTTAGGTCACTACAATGAGCAGTTCTTC
NA	NA	TRBJ2-1	TRBV20-1	CSASFSGSYNEQFF	TGCAGTGCTAGTTTTAGCGGTTCCTACAATGAGCAGTTCTTC
NA	NA	TRBJ2-5	TRBV3-1/TRBV3-2	CASSYRTPQETQYF	TGTGCCAGCAGTTACAGAACTCCCCAAGAGACCCAGTACTTC
NA	NA	TRBJ1-1	TRBV6-5	CASTTGRGGLAFF	TGTGCCAGCACCACAGGGAGGGGGGGTCTGGCTTTCTTT
NA	NA	TRBJ1-1	TRBV4-1	CASSPIERELNTEAFF	TGCGCCAGCAGTCCAATAGAGAGAGAATTGAACACTGAAGCTTTCTTT
NA	NA	TRBJ1-3	TRBV28	CASSLNWGQGNTIYF	TGTGCCAGCAGTTTGAACTGGGGGCAAGGAAACACCATATATTTT
NA	NA	TRBJ1-6	TRBV19	CASRAGVGSPLHF	TGTGCCAGTAGGGCAGGGGTTGGTTCACCCCTCCACTTT
few	TRBD1	TRBJ1-5	TRBV6-6	CASGQGAGNQPQHF	TGTGCCAGCGGCCAGGGGGCGGGCAATCAGCCCCAGCATTTT
NA	NA	TRBJ2-5	TRBV3-1/TRBV3-2	CASSQGGLETQYF	TGTGCCAGCAGCCAGGGGGGGCTGGAGACCCAGTACTTC
NA	NA	TRBJ2-1	TRBV7-2	CASSPPTGFRYNEQFF	TGTGCCAGCAGCCCCCCTACAGGGTTCCGATACAATGAGCAGTTCTTC
NA	NA	TRBJ1-1	TRBV27	CASSLGAGAEAFF	TGTGCCAGCAGTTTGGGAGCTGGCGCTGAAGCTTTCTTT
NA	NA	TRBJ2-7	TRBV7-2	CASSLVSYEQYF	TGTGCCAGCAGCTTAGTTAGCTACGAGCAGTACTTC
NA	NA	TRBJ2-1	TRBV30	CAWSEDYNNEQFF	TGTGCCTGGAGTGAGGACTATAACAATGAGCAGTTCTTC
NA	TRBD1	TRBJ2-5	TRBV4-3	CASSRSLGRGTGEETQYF	TGCGCCAGCAGCCGATCTCTTGGCCGGGGAACAGGGGAAGAGACCCAGTACTTC
NA	TRBD2	TRBJ2-7	TRBV2	CASLRGGYEQYF	TGTGCCAGCCTCCGGGGGGGCTACGAGCAGTACTTC
NA	NA	TRBJ2-3	TRBV7-2	CASSYLGISSTDTQYF	TGTGCCAGCAGCTACTTAGGTATTAGCAGCACAGATACGCAGTATTTT
NA	TRBD1	TRBJ2-7	TRBV7-2	CASSLWTGGSYEQYF	TGTGCCAGCAGCTTATGGACAGGGGGCTCCTACGAGCAGTACTTC
NA	NA	TRBJ1-1	TRBV21-1	CASSKEKGTGWDTEAFF	TGTGCCAGCAGCAAAGAGAAGGGGACAGGGTGGGACACTGAAGCTTTCTTT